These 9 T cell receptor beta chains were sequenced from one sample in a study of spatial heterogeneity in lung cancer (dated by TCRdb to the late 2010s). What this sample's time point label stands for: sample taken at primary tumor resection. Whole RNA extracted from tumor and nontumor lung tissue, or from cryopreserved PBMC samples, was used for TCR sequencing without cell sorting. The library was prepared using 5' RACE. The sequencing machine was a NextSeq 500. Using fastp trimming at Q25 and MiXCR clonotype assembly, TCRdb reanalyzed the public sequencing data and kept in-frame beta chains. CDR3 protein sequences are deduplicated, and each keeps its most common genes and DNA. The sample table records about 92,000 distinct CDR3 sequences; less than 15% of these occur just once. The top ten clonotypes cover 35% to 45% of the sample. The specimen comprised PBMCs, sampled at surgery. These receptors originate from a male donor with early-stage non-small cell lung cancer.

The chain carries TRBV9 and TRBJ1-1; 7 nucleotides match TRBD1. Unmatched junction bases numbered 11, after V lost 4 bases and J lost 5 bases. The germline V gene encodes CDR1 SGDLS and CDR2 YYNGEE. CDR3 length: 15 amino acids. This CDR3 is CASSPHSQGETEAFF. CDR3 coding DNA: TGTGCCAGCAGCCCCCACTCCCAGGGGGAGACTGAAGCTTTCTTT. Full variable domain (remainder filled in from reference TRBV9 and TRBJ1-1): DSGVTQTPKHLITATGQRVTLRCSPRSGDLSVYWYQQSLDQGLQFLIQYYNGEERAKGNILERFSAQQFPDLHSELNLSSLELGDSALYFCASSPHSQGETEAFFGQGTRLTVV.

A few counts support this clonotype. This sequence joins TRBV20-1 and TRBJ2-1, with 7 bases fitting TRBD2. Trimming removed 5 bases from V and 4 bases from J; junction bases left unmatched: 8. This CDR3 has 14 amino acids. Germline CDR1 and CDR2: DFQATT and SNEGSKA (reference sequence). The CDR3 DNA sequence: TGCAGTGCTGAGCGGGGAACCCTTTACAATGAGCAGTTCTTC. This codes for CSAERGTLYNEQFF.

The V call is TRBV6-1, the J call TRBJ2-1; no clear D. Trimming took 5 bases from V and 3 from J, leaving 14 bases between them. Looked up from germline, CDR1 is MNHNS and CDR2 is SASEGT. CDR3 length: 15 amino acids. As DNA, the CDR3 is TGTGCCAGCAGTATTCTGGGTAGTGGCTACAATGAGCAGTTCTTC. It yields the protein CASSILGSGYNEQFF.

The rearrangement joins TRBV29-1 to TRBJ2-5; D perhaps matches TRBD2 (5 bases). The V end was cut by 6 bases, the J end by 5 bases, with 16 bases between. CDR3 length: 13 residues. Germline V lookup: CDR1 SQVTM, CDR2 ANQGSEA. CDR3 amino acids: CSVMRVPGETQYF. CDR3 DNA: TGCAGCGTCATGAGGGTCCCCGGCGAGACCCAGTACTTC.

The CDR3 DNA sequence: TGTGCCAGCAGCTTGCCATCTACCTACGAGCAGTACTTC. This sequence encodes CASSLPSTYEQYF. The J gene is TRBJ2-7, the V gene TRBV5-4; no clear D gene. The CDR3 contains 13 residues. V dropped 1 base and J dropped 2 bases, with 7 bases sitting between them. Germline V gene sequence: CDR1 SGHNT, CDR2 YYREEE (reference sequence).

This chain joins TRBV6-5 and TRBJ2-2, with D maybe TRBD2 (6 bases). Germline V gene sequence: CDR1 MNHEY, CDR2 SVGAGI. The CDR3 extends over 16 amino acids. The germline V and J ends were trimmed by 2 bases and 9 bases, with 19 bases remaining between them. The CDR3 DNA sequence: TGTGCCAGCAGTTACGGCGCAGGGCGGGAAGTAAGGGAGCTGTTTTTT. This sequence encodes CASSYGAGREVRELFF.

This clonotype was detected a few times. This rearrangement joins TRBV7-9 to TRBJ2-7; 7 bases agree with TRBD1. With 5 bases clipped from V and 2 bases from J, the junction kept 9 bases outside the gene matches. Germline V gene lookup returns CDR1 SEHNR and CDR2 FQNEAQ (reference sequence). The CDR3 is 15 amino acids. As DNA, the CDR3 is TGTGCCAGCAGCCCCGGGACAGAGAGCCCCTACGAGCAGTACTTC. This sequence encodes CASSPGTESPYEQYF.

With respect to this clonotype: The conserved phenylalanine or tryptophan normally closing the CDR3 is absent here, so this likely arose from a read error. The chain uses TRBV28 and TRBJ2-7; D gene ambiguous. With 2 bases removed from V and 6 bases from J, the gap between germline ends came to 14 bases. Germline CDR1 is MDHEN and CDR2 is SYDVKM. The CDR3 consists of 14 residues. The CDR3 nucleotides are TGTGCCAGCAGTTTACCAAGGAGATCTCCCGAGCAGTACTCC. Translation gives CASSLPRRSPEQYS.

This clonotype turned up a few times. The chain carries TRBV3-1 and TRBJ2-1; no clear D. The CDR3 is made up of 15 amino acids. CDR1 and CDR2 from the germline V gene are LGHDT and YNNKEL (reference sequence). V shed 1 base and J shed 5 bases, with 12 bases lying between them. This CDR3 is CASSQVAQEDNEQFF. CDR3 bases: TGTGCCAGCAGCCAAGTAGCCCAAGAGGACAATGAGCAGTTCTTC.